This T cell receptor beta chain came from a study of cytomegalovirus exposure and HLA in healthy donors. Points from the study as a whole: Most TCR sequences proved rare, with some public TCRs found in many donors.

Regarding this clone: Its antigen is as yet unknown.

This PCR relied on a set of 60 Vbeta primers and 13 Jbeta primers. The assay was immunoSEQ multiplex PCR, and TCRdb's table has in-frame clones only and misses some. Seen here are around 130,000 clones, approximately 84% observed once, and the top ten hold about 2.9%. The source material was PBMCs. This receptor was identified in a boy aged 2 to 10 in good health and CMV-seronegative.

CDR3: CASSSGTGVFENTIYF. Here the CDR3 DNA reads TGTGCCAGCAGCTCCGGGACAGGGGTCTTCGAAAACACCATATATTTT. The chain combines TRBV7-8 with TRBJ1-3; 10 nucleotides align to TRBD1. Germline V gene lookup returns CDR1 SGHVS and CDR2 FQNEAQ. With V trimmed by 4 bases and J by 6 bases, 9 bases remained unmatched. The CDR3 extends over 16 amino acids. Combining the CDR3 with reference TRBV7-8 and TRBJ1-3 gives the whole variable domain GAGVSQSPRYKVAKRGQDVALRCDPISGHVSLFWYQQALGQGPEFLTYFQNEAQLDKSGLPSDRFFAERPEGSVSTLKIQRTQQEDSAVYLCASSSGTGVFENTIYFGEGSWLTVV.